This T cell receptor beta chain was sequenced for a study of blood T cell repertoires in COVID-19. There are 14 residues in the CDR3. V was pared by 7 bases and J by 0 bases, with 12 bases between. Germline V gene sequence: CDR1 MNHEY, CDR2 SMNVEV (reference sequence). Produced via immunoSEQ multiplex PCR; TCRdb's table is partial and in-frame only. The table includes under 150,000 clones, 88% detected once. The source material was PBMCs or T cells enriched from blood (not recorded which). The chain couples TRBV27 to TRBJ1-2; unclear D gene. This TCR derives from a woman under 40 with acute COVID-19. CDR3 residues: CASTILSANYGYTF. The CDR3 coding sequence is TGTGCCAGCACCATTCTGAGTGCTAACTATGGCTACACCTTC.